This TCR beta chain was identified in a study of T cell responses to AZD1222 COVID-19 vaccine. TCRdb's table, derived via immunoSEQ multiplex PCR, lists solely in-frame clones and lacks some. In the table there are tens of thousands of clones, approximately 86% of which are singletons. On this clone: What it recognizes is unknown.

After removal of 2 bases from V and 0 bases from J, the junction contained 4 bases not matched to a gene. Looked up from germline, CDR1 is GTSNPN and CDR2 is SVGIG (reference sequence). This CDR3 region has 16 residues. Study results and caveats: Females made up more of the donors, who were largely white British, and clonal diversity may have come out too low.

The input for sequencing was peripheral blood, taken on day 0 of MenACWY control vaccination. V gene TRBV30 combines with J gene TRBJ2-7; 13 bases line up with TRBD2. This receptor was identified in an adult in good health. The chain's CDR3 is CAWSIRTSGGSYEQYF. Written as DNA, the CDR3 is TGTGCCTGGAGTATAAGGACTAGCGGGGGCTCCTACGAGCAGTACTTC. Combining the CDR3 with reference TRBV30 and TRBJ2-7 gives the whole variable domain SQTIHQWPATLVQPVGSPLSLECTVEGTSNPNLYWYRQAAGRGLQLLFYSVGIGQISSEVPQNLSASRPQDRQFILSSKKLLLSDSGFYLCAWSIRTSGGSYEQYFGPGTRLTVT.